Presented here are 9 T cell receptor beta chains from one specimen sequenced in a study of read filtering for tumor transcriptome and immune sequencing. This library used roughly 400 ng RNA and molecular barcoded adaptors spanning alpha/delta and beta/gamma chains. MiXCR, run by TCRdb on the reads, gives a single entry per CDR3 protein. The sample shows about 86,000 distinct CDR3 sequences, more than 9% of them seen only once. Sequencing was carried out using a population of CD138-negative cells sorted from bone marrow. Source of these receptors: a donor aged 40 or over with multiple myeloma.

This clonotype was seen at least ten times. This chain uses TRBV14 with TRBJ1-2; D is possibly TRBD1 (5 bases). The CDR3 loop spans 14 amino acids. Trimming left V 1 base short and J 8 bases short, with 14 bases between. Germline V gene lookup returns CDR1 SGHDN and CDR2 FVKESK. The CDR3 coding sequence is TGTGCCAGCAGCCAAGGATACGAGGGGCGCGGCTACACCTTC. Protein: CASSQGYEGRGYTF.

Of note for this clonotype: Compared with germline, one end of the junction differs, possibly owing to a read error. The rearrangement links TRBV20-1 to TRBJ1-4; D perhaps matches TRBD1 (6 bases). Germline V CDR1 and CDR2: DFQATT, SNEGSKA (reference sequence). This CDR3 contains 18 residues. This chain's CDR3 is CSARDIRGRGSTNEKLFF. In DNA form, the CDR3 reads TGCAGTGCTAGAGATATCCGGGGCAGGGGTTCAACTAATGAAAAATTGTTTTTT.

This clonotype has at least ten counts. V and J are TRBV28 and TRBJ1-4; D is perhaps TRBD1 (5 bases). V gave up 6 bases and J gave up 5 bases, with 10 bases separating them. The V gene's germline CDR1 is MDHEN and CDR2 SYDVKM. The CDR3 contains 13 residues. The CDR3 here is CASSGGGNEKLFF. DNA of the CDR3: TGTGCCAGCAGCGGGGGGGGGAATGAAAAACTGTTTTTT.

Many counts were recorded for this clonotype. The chain uses TRBV6-6 and TRBJ2-1; 11 positions agree with TRBD2. Per the germline V gene, CDR1 is MNHNY and CDR2 is SVGAGI (reference sequence). The CDR3 loop spans 16 amino acids. V shed 6 bases, J shed 12 bases, and the junction held 16 bases outside the gene matches. CDR3 coding DNA: TGTGCCAGCAGGCCTCCTAGCGGGAGGACTAGAGGGGGGCAGTTCTTC. It is translated as CASRPPSGRTRGGQFF.

This clonotype was counted many times. The V call is TRBV12-3 or TRBV12-4, the J call TRBJ2-1, with 7 bases identical to TRBD2. The junction had 9 bases not matched to a gene; V was cut back by 6 bases and J by 4 bases. This CDR3 comprises 15 residues. The CDR3 region is CASSRGDGIYNEQFF. The CDR3 region has the DNA TGTGCCAGCAGCCGGGGGGACGGGATATACAATGAGCAGTTCTTC.

The chain links TRBV11-3 to TRBJ2-1; 11 nucleotides agree with TRBD2. There are 16 residues in the CDR3. Trimming took 5 bases from V and 2 from J; bases not matched to a gene: 5. Germline CDR1 reads SGHNT; CDR2 reads YENEEA. The CDR3 coding sequence is TGTGCCAGCAGCCTACGTAGCGGGAGGGCCTACAATGAGCAGTTCTTC. Translation: CASSLRSGRAYNEQFF. Variable domain in full (rest from reference TRBV11-3 and TRBJ2-1): EAGVVQSPRYKIIEKKQPVAFWCNPISGHNTLYWYLQNLGQGPELLIRYENEEAVDDSQLPKDRFSAERLKGVDSTLKIQPAELGDSAVYLCASSLRSGRAYNEQFFGPGTRLTVL.

V is TRBV21-1 and J is TRBJ2-2; TRBD1, the table's D call, lacks a check against the DNA. TRBV21-1 is flagged as a pseudogene. The CDR3 spans 16 residues. The DNA for the CDR3 is TGTGCCAGCAGCAAAAGGTTCCGGGAGCGAACCGGGGAGCTGTTTTTT. Translation gives CASSKRFRERTGELFF.

This clonotype was detected ten times or more. The rearrangement joins TRBV12-3 or TRBV12-4 to TRBJ2-7; maybe TRBD2 (5 bases). Trimming pared 5 bases from V and 0 bases from J, leaving 14 bases between. The CDR3 is made up of 15 amino acids. The CDR3 DNA reads as TGTGCCAGCAGTAGGAGGCAGGACCTCTCCTACGAGCAGTACTTC. This gives the protein CASSRRQDLSYEQYF.

This clonotype was counted many times. V gene TRBV6-6 combines with J gene TRBJ2-2; possibly TRBD2 for D (6 bases). The germline V gene has CDR1 MNHNY and CDR2 SVGAGI (reference sequence). This CDR3 comprises 13 residues. Trimming removed 2 bases at V and 7 bases at J, with 8 bases between. The CDR3 DNA reads TGTGCCAGCAGTTACGACGGGGGCGGGGAGCTGTTTTTT. Amino acid sequence: CASSYDGGGELFF.